This T cell receptor beta chain was recorded in a study of regulatory T cells in long-lasting Graves disease. Regarding time point: newly diagnosed GD, antithyroid drugs for less than 3 months. The TCR library was prepared using RNA isolated from PBMCs. Building the TCR beta libraries relied on iRepertoire HTBI primers, and CDR3 regions underwent Arm-PCR. TCRdb reprocessed the multiplex PCR reads via MiXCR and lists one record per CDR3 protein. The sample consists of under 700,000 distinct CDR3 sequences, about 16% of them appearing once. This clonotype has ten or more counts. This CDR3 contains 14 residues. The V end lost 3 bases, the J end lost 6 bases, and 15 bases lay between the germline ends. The same specimen was also included in a second study, on T cells in Graves' hyperthyroidism and ophthalmopathy.

The sequence was collected from a woman aged 40 to 65 with Graves disease. The sequencing here drew on peripheral blood mononuclear cells (PBMCs), taken at new diagnosis, from a patient treated with antithyroid drugs. This chain joins TRBV12-3 or TRBV12-4 and TRBJ2-7; D is ambiguous. CDR3 nucleotides: TGTGCCAGCAGTTTGGCAGTTCGGGCTTCCGAGCAGTACTTC. Its protein product is CASSLAVRASEQYF.